The 17 T cell receptor beta chains below were found in one sample sequenced in a study of shared clonotypes between healthy human individuals. Data came from immunoSEQ multiplex PCR; TCRdb stores just in-frame clones and leaves some out. The repertoire includes roughly 2.2 million clones, under 95% of them detected once, and more than 0.35% sits in the top ten. The sample taken for sequencing was naive CD4+ T cells from PBMCs. Subset denoted: CD45RA+ positively selected. The origin of the receptors is a young man in good health. Some clones in this sample may be carry-over from other donors' samples.

The chain uses TRBV4-3 and TRBJ1-2; tentative D call: TRBD1 (5 bases). Trimming cost V 3 bases and J 4 bases, with 12 bases left between them. The CDR3 is made up of 14 amino acids. Germline V gene data show CDR1 as LGHNA and CDR2 as YSLEER. Here the CDR3 DNA reads TGCGCCAGCAGCCAGCTGACAGTAGGCTATGGCTACACCTTC. Protein: CASSQLTVGYGYTF.

As concerns this clone: Other DNA sequences in the same sample also yield this CDR3. The V gene is TRBV15, the J gene TRBJ1-5, with D hard to call. The CDR3 loop spans 16 amino acids. Trimming took off 0 bases at V and 0 bases at J, with 9 bases between the two ends. Germline assignment: CDR1 LNHNV and CDR2 YYDKDF (reference sequence). In nucleotides, the CDR3 is TGTGCCACCAGCAGAGATCGGGGAAATAGCAATCAGCCCCAGCATTTT. The encoded protein is CATSRDRGNSNQPQHF.

This clone was seen only once. The chain is built from TRBV6-6 and TRBJ2-7; D tentatively reads TRBD1 or TRBD2 (5 bases each). V lost 5 bases and J 0 bases, leaving 11 bases between the germline ends. Germline V CDR1 and CDR2: MNHNY, SVGAGI (reference sequence). The CDR3 length is 14 residues. In DNA form, the CDR3 reads TGTGCCAGCAGTCGGGACGGAAGCTCCTACGAGCAGTACTTC. Residues: CASSRDGSSYEQYF.

The genes are TRBV5-1 and TRBJ2-1, with 10 bases fitting TRBD1. The J segment lost 12 bases and the V segment lost 3 bases, leaving 15 bases of the junction unmatched. The germline V gene encodes CDR1 SGHRS and CDR2 YFSETQ. The CDR3 has 16 residues. The CDR3 region is CASSSIGTGASPWQFF. DNA of the CDR3: TGCGCCAGCAGCTCAATAGGGACAGGGGCCTCCCCCTGGCAGTTCTTC.

The chain recombines TRBV25-1 with TRBJ2-3; TRBD2 aligns across 13 bases. The V and J ends lost 5 bases and 4 bases, in that order; junction bases with no gene match: 6. CDR1 MGHDK and CDR2 SYGVNS come from the germline V gene. The CDR3 spans 16 residues. Here the CDR3 DNA reads TGTGCCAGCAGTTCTACTAGCGGGAGGGCCTCAGATACGCAGTATTTT. Translation: CASSSTSGRASDTQYF. The full variable domain, with the rest looked up from reference TRBV25-1 and TRBJ2-3, is EADIYQTPRYLVIGTGKKITLECSQTMGHDKMYWYQQDPGMELHLIHYSYGVNSTEKGDLSSESTVSRIRTEHFPLTLESARPSHTSQYLCASSSTSGRASDTQYFGPGTRLTVL.

The chain carries TRBV4-3 and TRBJ2-1; no clear D. V was clipped by 0 bases and J by 7 bases, with 10 bases between them. This CDR3 is 14 amino acids long. Germline V gene lookup returns CDR1 LGHNA and CDR2 YSLEER. CDR3 loop: CASSQDQWGNEQFF. CDR3 DNA sequence: TGCGCCAGCAGCCAAGATCAATGGGGAAATGAGCAGTTCTTC.

The chain links TRBV19 to TRBJ1-1; 8 bases align to TRBD1. Germline V gene data show CDR1 as LNHDA and CDR2 as SQIVND (reference sequence). The CDR3 is made up of 14 amino acids. Trimming took 10 bases from V and 5 from J; bases not matched to a gene: 12. The DNA for the CDR3 is TGTGCCACCCGGGACAGGTCCACGGGGACTGAAGCTTTCTTT. It yields the protein CATRDRSTGTEAFF. The variable domain in full, with the rest retrieved from reference TRBV19 and TRBJ1-1, is DGGITQSPKYLFRKEGQNVTLSCEQNLNHDAMYWYRQDPGQGLRLIYYSQIVNDFQKGDIAEGYSVSREKKESFPLTVTSAQKNPTAFYLCATRDRSTGTEAFFGQGTRLTVV.

CDR3 loop: CASSQGGVSHNEQFF. CDR3 nucleotides: TGCGCCAGCAGCCAGGGGGGCGTCAGTCACAATGAGCAGTTCTTC. V and J are TRBV4-3 and TRBJ2-1, with D perhaps TRBD1 or TRBD2 (6 bases each). The CDR3 runs 15 residues. V was cut by 3 bases and J by 5 bases, with 14 bases left in between. Germline CDR1 LGHNA, CDR2 YSLEER.

This rearrangement joins TRBV7-6 to TRBJ2-7; possibly TRBD1 for D (6 bases). Germline CDR1 is SGHVS and CDR2 is FNYEAQ. The CDR3 extends over 19 amino acids. Deletions cut 8 bases from V and 6 bases from J, with 35 bases between. This CDR3 reads CASCGPRERTATECFEQYF. The CDR3 region has the DNA TGTGCCAGCTGCGGACCTCGGGAAAGGACAGCAACAGAATGTTTCGAGCAGTACTTC.

This clone was seen more than once but under ten times. The chain is built from TRBV7-9 and TRBJ1-4; TRBD1 matches 8 bases. V lost 5 bases and J lost 5; bases outside the gene matches: 4. Germline V gene sequence: CDR1 SEHNR, CDR2 FQNEAQ (reference sequence). The CDR3 runs to 14 residues. CDR3 loop: CASSPRTGNEKLFF. The CDR3 coding sequence is TGTGCCAGCAGCCCACGGACAGGGAATGAAAAACTGTTTTTT.

This chain joins TRBV7-9 and TRBJ1-2; D unresolved. This CDR3 is 10 amino acids long. The ends were cut back, 5 bases at V and 14 bases at J, with 12 bases in the middle. The germline CDR1 and CDR2 sequences are SEHNR and FQNEAQ (reference sequence). The CDR3 bases are TGTGCCAGCAGCGCAGACGGAAGAACCTTC. It specifies CASSADGRTF.

This chain connects TRBV5-1 to TRBJ1-4; D not certain. V lost 0 bases to trimming and J lost 0 bases, with 6 bases between them. The CDR3 is 15 residues long. The germline gives CDR1 SGHRS, CDR2 YFSETQ. The CDR3 loop reads CASSLVATTNEKLFF. The DNA for the CDR3 is TGCGCCAGCAGCTTGGTAGCTACAACTAATGAAAAACTGTTTTTT.

This rearrangement joins TRBV28 to TRBJ2-3; D possibly uses TRBD1 or TRBD2 (5 bases each). The CDR3 consists of 14 residues. From germline, CDR1 is MDHEN and CDR2 SYDVKM. V was pared by 5 bases and J by 2 bases, with 11 bases between. Here the CDR3 reads CASSPQGDTDTQYF. The CDR3 coding sequence is TGTGCCAGCAGTCCCCAGGGAGACACAGATACGCAGTATTTT.

The chain links TRBV19 to TRBJ1-2; D call uncertain. Trimming took 3 bases from V and 4 from J, leaving 9 bases between them. Germline values: CDR1 LNHDA, CDR2 SQIVND (reference sequence). The CDR3 is 13 residues long. CDR3 in DNA: TGTGCCAGTAGTATGCCGGTCTTCTATGGCTACACCTTC. This encodes CASSMPVFYGYTF.

The chain joins TRBV10-3 to TRBJ2-3, with D possibly matching TRBD2 (6 bases). Looked up from germline, CDR1 is ENHRY and CDR2 is SYGVKD. CDR3 length: 18 amino acids. Trimming took off 0 bases at V and 6 bases at J, with 22 bases between the two ends. The CDR3: CAISESTSGDPFSDTQYF. The CDR3 nucleotides read TGTGCCATCAGTGAGTCGACGTCGGGGGACCCTTTCTCTGATACGCAGTATTTT.

As to this clone: Its ends do not fully match the called genes, so a read error is possible. The chain joins TRBV25-1 to TRBJ1-1; no clear D. This CDR3 has 14 residues. CDR1 MGHDK and CDR2 SYGVNS come from the germline V gene. CDR3: CASSELSRNSEAFF. CDR3 in DNA: TGTGCCAGCAGTGAATTGAGCCGGAACTCTGAAGCTTTCTTT. Full variable domain (rest looked up from reference TRBV25-1 and TRBJ1-1): EADIYQTPRYLVIGTGKKITLECSQTMGHDKMYWYQQDPGMELHLIHYSYGVNSTEKGDLSSESTVSRIRTEHFPLTLESARPSHTSQYLCASSELSRNSEAFFGQGTRLTVV.

The rearrangement links TRBV29-1 to TRBJ1-4; D possibly corresponds to TRBD1 (6 bases). This CDR3 is built from 13 residues. The germline V gene encodes CDR1 SQVTM and CDR2 ANQGSEA. Trimming cost V 6 bases and J 10 bases, with 18 bases left between them. The CDR3 DNA sequence: TGCAGCGTCCAAACAGGGCTGATCGGAAAACTGTTTTTT. Protein product: CSVQTGLIGKLFF.